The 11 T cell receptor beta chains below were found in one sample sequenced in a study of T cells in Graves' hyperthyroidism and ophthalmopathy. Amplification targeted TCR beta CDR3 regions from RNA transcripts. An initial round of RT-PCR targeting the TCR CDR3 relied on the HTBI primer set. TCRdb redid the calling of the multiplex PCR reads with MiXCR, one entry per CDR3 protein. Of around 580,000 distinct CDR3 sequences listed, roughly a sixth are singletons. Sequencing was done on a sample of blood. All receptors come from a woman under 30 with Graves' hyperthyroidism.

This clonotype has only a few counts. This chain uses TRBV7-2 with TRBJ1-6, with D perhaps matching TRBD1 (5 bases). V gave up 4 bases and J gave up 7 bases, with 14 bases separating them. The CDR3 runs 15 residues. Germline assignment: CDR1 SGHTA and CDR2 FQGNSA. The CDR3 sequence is CASSYRDAGNSPLHF. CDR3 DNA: TGTGCCAGCAGCTACCGGGACGCTGGAAATTCACCCCTCCACTTT.

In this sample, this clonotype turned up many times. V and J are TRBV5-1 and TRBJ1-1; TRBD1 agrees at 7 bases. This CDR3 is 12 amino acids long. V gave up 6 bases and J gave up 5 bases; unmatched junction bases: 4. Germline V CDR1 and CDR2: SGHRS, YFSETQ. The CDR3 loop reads CASTATGTEAFF. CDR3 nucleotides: TGCGCCAGCACCGCGACAGGGACTGAAGCTTTCTTT.

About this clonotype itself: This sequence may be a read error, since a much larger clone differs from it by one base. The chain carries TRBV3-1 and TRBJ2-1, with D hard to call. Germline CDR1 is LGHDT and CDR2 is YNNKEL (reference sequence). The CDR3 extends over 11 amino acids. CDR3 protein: CASSQSHDQFF. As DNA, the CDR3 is TGTGCCAGCAGCCAAAGTCATGACCAGTTCTTC.

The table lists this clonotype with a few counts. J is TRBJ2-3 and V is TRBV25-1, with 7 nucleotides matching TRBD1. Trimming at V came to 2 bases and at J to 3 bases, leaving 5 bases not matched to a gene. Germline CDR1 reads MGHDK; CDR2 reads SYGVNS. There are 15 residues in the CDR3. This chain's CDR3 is CASSENRGTTDTQYF. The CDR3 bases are TGTGCCAGCAGTGAAAACAGGGGTACTACAGATACGCAGTATTTT.

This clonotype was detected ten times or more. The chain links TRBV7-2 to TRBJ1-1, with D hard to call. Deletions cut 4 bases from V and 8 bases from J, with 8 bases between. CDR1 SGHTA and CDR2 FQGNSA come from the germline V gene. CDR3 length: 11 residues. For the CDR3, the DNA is TGTGCCAGCAGCTCACCATGGGAAGCTTTCTTT. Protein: CASSSPWEAFF.

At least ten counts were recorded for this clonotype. The CDR3 DNA is TGTGCCAGCAGCACGCAATCCGGGACAGTATACGAGCAGTACTTC. Encoded protein: CASSTQSGTVYEQYF. The chain couples TRBV2 to TRBJ2-7; 7 positions match TRBD1. J gave up 4 bases and V 6 bases, and 12 bases lay outside the gene matches. The CDR3 loop spans 15 amino acids. Per germline, CDR1 SNHLY and CDR2 FYNNEI.

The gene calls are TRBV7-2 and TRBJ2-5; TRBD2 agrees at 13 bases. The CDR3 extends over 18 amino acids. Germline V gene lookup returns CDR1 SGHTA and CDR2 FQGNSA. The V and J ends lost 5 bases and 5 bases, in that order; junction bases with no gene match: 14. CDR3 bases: TGTGCCAGCAGCCCACTAGGACTAGCGGGAGTGGGTGGGGAGACCCAGTACTTC. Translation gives CASSPLGLAGVGGETQYF.

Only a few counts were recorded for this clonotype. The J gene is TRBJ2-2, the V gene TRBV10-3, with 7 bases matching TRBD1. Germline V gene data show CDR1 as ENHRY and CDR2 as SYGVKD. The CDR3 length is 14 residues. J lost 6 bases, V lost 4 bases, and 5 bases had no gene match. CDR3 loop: CAISGQGESGELFF. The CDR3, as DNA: TGTGCCATCAGTGGACAGGGTGAATCCGGGGAGCTGTTTTTT.

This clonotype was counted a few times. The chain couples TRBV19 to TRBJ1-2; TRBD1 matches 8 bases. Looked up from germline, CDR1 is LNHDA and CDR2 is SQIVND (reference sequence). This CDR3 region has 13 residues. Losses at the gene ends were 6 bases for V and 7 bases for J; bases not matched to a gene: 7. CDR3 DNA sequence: TGTGCCAGTAGGACGGACAGGGCTACTGGCTACACCTTC. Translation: CASRTDRATGYTF.

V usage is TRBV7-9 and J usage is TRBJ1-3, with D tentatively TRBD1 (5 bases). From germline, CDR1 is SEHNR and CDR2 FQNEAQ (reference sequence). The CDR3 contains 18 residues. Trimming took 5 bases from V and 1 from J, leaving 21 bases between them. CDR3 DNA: TGTGCCAGCAGCCCAGCCTTGACAGAGTCGAATTCTGGAAACACCATATATTTT. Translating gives CASSPALTESNSGNTIYF.

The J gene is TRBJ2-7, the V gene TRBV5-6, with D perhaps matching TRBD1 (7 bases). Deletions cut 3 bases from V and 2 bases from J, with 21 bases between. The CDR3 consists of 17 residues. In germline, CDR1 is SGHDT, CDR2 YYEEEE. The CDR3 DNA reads TGTGCCAGCAGCTCTACCTTGGGCAGGGGGAGGACCTACGAGCAGTACTTC. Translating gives CASSSTLGRGRTYEQYF.